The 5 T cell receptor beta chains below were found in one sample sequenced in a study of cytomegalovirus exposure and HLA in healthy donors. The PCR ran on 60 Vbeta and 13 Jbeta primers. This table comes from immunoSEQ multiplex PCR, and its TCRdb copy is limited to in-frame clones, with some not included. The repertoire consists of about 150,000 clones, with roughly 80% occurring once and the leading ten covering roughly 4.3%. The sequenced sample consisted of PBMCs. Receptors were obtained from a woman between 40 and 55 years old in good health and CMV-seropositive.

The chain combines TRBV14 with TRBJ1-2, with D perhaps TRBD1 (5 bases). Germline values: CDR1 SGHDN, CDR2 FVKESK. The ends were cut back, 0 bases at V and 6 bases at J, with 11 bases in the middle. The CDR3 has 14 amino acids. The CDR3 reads CASSQDSGRDGYTF. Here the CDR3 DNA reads TGTGCCAGCAGCCAAGATTCAGGGAGGGATGGCTACACCTTC.

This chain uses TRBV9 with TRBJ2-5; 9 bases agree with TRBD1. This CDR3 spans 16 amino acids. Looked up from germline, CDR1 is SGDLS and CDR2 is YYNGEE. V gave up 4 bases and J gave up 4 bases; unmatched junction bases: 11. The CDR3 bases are TGTGCCAGCAGCCCCCCGGGGACAGGGTGGGGAGAGACCCAGTACTTC. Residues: CASSPPGTGWGETQYF. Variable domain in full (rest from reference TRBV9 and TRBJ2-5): DSGVTQTPKHLITATGQRVTLRCSPRSGDLSVYWYQQSLDQGLQFLIQYYNGEERAKGNILERFSAQQFPDLHSELNLSSLELGDSALYFCASSPPGTGWGETQYFGPGTRLLVL.

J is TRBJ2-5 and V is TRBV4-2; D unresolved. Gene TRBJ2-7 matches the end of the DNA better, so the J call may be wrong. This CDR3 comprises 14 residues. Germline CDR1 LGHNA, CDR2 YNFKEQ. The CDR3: CASSQDPGPYEQYF. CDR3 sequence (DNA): TGTGCCAGCAGCCAAGATCCAGGTCCCTACGAGCAGTACTTC.

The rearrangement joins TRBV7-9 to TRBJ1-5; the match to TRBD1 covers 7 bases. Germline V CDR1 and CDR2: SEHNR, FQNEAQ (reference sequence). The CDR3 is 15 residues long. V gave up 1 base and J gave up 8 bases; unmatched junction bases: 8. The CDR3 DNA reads TGTGCCAGCAGCTTAGTGGACAGGCGGGATGAGCCCCAGCATTTT. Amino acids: CASSLVDRRDEPQHF.

The CDR3 here is CATMGLLNTGELFF. DNA of the CDR3: TGCGCCACAATGGGACTATTAAACACCGGGGAGCTGTTTTTT. The V gene is TRBV5-1, the J gene TRBJ2-2; 7 bases are a match to TRBD2. The junction had 7 bases not matched to a gene; V was cut back by 9 bases and J by 2 bases. CDR1 is SGHRS and CDR2 is YFSETQ in the germline V gene. There are 14 residues in the CDR3. Using reference TRBV5-1 and TRBJ2-2 for the parts outside the CDR3, the full variable domain is KAGVTQTPRYLIKTRGQQVTLSCSPISGHRSVSWYQQTPGQGLQFLFEYFSETQRNKGNFPGRFSGRQFSNSRSEMNVSTLELGDSALYLCATMGLLNTGELFFGEGSRLTVL.